This is a list of T cell receptor beta chains from one sample in a study of cytomegalovirus exposure and HLA in healthy donors. Assay: immunoSEQ multiplex PCR; the TCRdb copy retains only in-frame clones and omits some. The sample has 110,000 to 150,000 clones; about 81% are singletons. The sequencing input was PBMCs. Receptor source: a man aged 25-45 years in good health and CMV-seronegative. CDR3s include the opening cysteine and the closing phenylalanine or tryptophan. A D gene is named only where the DNA matches it firmly. Clone size is shown for a subset of rows, as once, few, many or a class of expanded clone.

CDR3nt: TGTGCCAGCAGCCCCTCCTTCGTGGGGGAGGGATCGGACGAGCAGTACTTC
CDR3aa: CASSPSFVGEGSDEQYF
j_gene: TRBJ2-7
abundance: -
v_gene: TRBV9
d_gene: TRBD2

CDR3nt: TGTGCCAGCAGCTTTCGGGACTCCCGAGGGAGGTACTTC
CDR3aa: CASSFRDSRGRYF
j_gene: TRBJ2-5
abundance: -
v_gene: TRBV5-5
d_gene: -

CDR3nt: TGCGCCAGCAGCTTGGTCAGGGATCAGGCCTACGAGCAGTACTTC
CDR3aa: CASSLVRDQAYEQYF
j_gene: TRBJ2-7
abundance: -
v_gene: TRBV5-1
d_gene: -

CDR3nt: TGTGCCAGCAGCCCTACTAGCGACCCCTACAATGAGCAGTTCTTC
CDR3aa: CASSPTSDPYNEQFF
j_gene: TRBJ2-1
abundance: -
v_gene: TRBV6-5
d_gene: TRBD2

CDR3nt: TGTGCCAGCAGCTTCGGGACTAGCGGGTCCAAGCAGTACTTC
CDR3aa: CASSFGTSGSKQYF
j_gene: TRBJ2-5
abundance: -
v_gene: TRBV5-6
d_gene: TRBD2

CDR3nt: TGTGCCAGTAATAGCGGGAGGGCCTTAGATACGCAGTATTTT
CDR3aa: CASNSGRALDTQYF
j_gene: TRBJ2-3
abundance: -
v_gene: TRBV19
d_gene: TRBD2

CDR3nt: TGTGCCAGCAGCAAAAAAGGCGCGTTCCTTAAAGATCCAGGGGGAGGTTCTGAAAACATTCAGTACTTC
CDR3aa: CASSKKGAFLKDPGGGSENIQYF
j_gene: TRBJ2-4
abundance: -
v_gene: TRBV21-1
d_gene: -

CDR3nt: TGTGCCAGCAGCTTAGGGGGACACTACAATGAGCAGTTCTTC
CDR3aa: CASSLGGHYNEQFF
j_gene: TRBJ2-1
abundance: -
v_gene: TRBV7-9
d_gene: -

CDR3nt: TGTGCCAGCAGGGGACAGGGGGCCTACGAGCAGTACTTC
CDR3aa: CASRGQGAYEQYF
j_gene: TRBJ2-7
abundance: -
v_gene: TRBV28
d_gene: TRBD1

CDR3nt: TGTGCCATCAGTCCCCGCCAGGGGTCTGCTGGTGGGGACCAGTACTTC
CDR3aa: CAISPRQGSAGGDQYF
j_gene: TRBJ2-5
abundance: -
v_gene: TRBV10-3
d_gene: -

CDR3nt: TGCGCCAGCAGCCAAGGACAGGTTCTAGCCAAAAACATTCAGTACTTC
CDR3aa: CASSQGQVLAKNIQYF
j_gene: TRBJ2-4
abundance: few
v_gene: TRBV4-1
d_gene: -

CDR3nt: TGTGCCAGCAGCTTAATACCAGCGGGAGGTTCCTACGAGCAGTACTTC
CDR3aa: CASSLIPAGGSYEQYF
j_gene: TRBJ2-7
abundance: -
v_gene: TRBV7-9
d_gene: TRBD2

CDR3nt: TGTGCCAGCAGCGTAGGAGGAGGGATCAGCACAGATACGCAGTATTTT
CDR3aa: CASSVGGGISTDTQYF
j_gene: TRBJ2-3
abundance: -
v_gene: TRBV9
d_gene: -

CDR3nt: TGTGCCAGCAGCGTAGGGGACAGGGTTATGGAGCAGTACTTC
CDR3aa: CASSVGDRVMEQYF
j_gene: TRBJ2-7
abundance: once
v_gene: TRBV9
d_gene: TRBD1

CDR3nt: TGTGCCAGCAGCCCGGTATCGAACTACGAGCAGTACTTC
CDR3aa: CASSPVSNYEQYF
j_gene: TRBJ2-7
abundance: few
v_gene: TRBV7-2
d_gene: -

CDR3nt: TGTGCCAGCAGCTCGCGGAGGTTAAGTTATGGCTACACCTTC
CDR3aa: CASSSRRLSYGYTF
j_gene: TRBJ1-2
abundance: -
v_gene: TRBV5-6
d_gene: -

CDR3nt: TGTGCCACCGGACAGGGGGCTAACTATGGCTACACCTTC
CDR3aa: CATGQGANYGYTF
j_gene: TRBJ1-2
abundance: -
v_gene: TRBV6-5
d_gene: TRBD1

CDR3nt: TGTGCCAGCAGCCACCCTACAGGGGAGAGCGCTTTCTTT
CDR3aa: CASSHPTGESAFF
j_gene: TRBJ1-1
abundance: -
v_gene: TRBV4-2
d_gene: TRBD1

CDR3nt: TGCGCCAGCAGCTTGAGTGTCAGGGGTTCTGGAAACACCATATATTTT
CDR3aa: CASSLSVRGSGNTIYF
j_gene: TRBJ1-3
abundance: once
v_gene: TRBV5-1
d_gene: -

CDR3nt: TGCGCCAGCAGCCAAGAGGGGGGTCGCTCCTACAATGAGCAGTTCTTC
CDR3aa: CASSQEGGRSYNEQFF
j_gene: TRBJ2-1
abundance: -
v_gene: TRBV4-1
d_gene: -

CDR3nt: TGTGCCAGCAGGCCTACGGGAGTCCACTATGGCTACACCTTC
CDR3aa: CASRPTGVHYGYTF
j_gene: TRBJ1-2
abundance: -
v_gene: TRBV6-5
d_gene: -

CDR3nt: TGCAGCGTTACCGGGACTAGCGGGAGGACAGATACGCAGTATTTT
CDR3aa: CSVTGTSGRTDTQYF
j_gene: TRBJ2-3
abundance: -
v_gene: TRBV29-1
d_gene: TRBD2

CDR3nt: TGCAGTGCTAGAACCGACAGGGAAGCTTTCTTT
CDR3aa: CSARTDREAFF
j_gene: TRBJ1-1
abundance: -
v_gene: TRBV20-1
d_gene: -

CDR3nt: TGCAGCGCCCTTACAGGGGGGGCTGAAGCTTTCTTT
CDR3aa: CSALTGGAEAFF
j_gene: TRBJ1-1
abundance: -
v_gene: TRBV29-1
d_gene: TRBD1

CDR3nt: TGTGCCAGCTCACCCGTCGGGCGGGGAGATACGCAGTATTTT
CDR3aa: CASSPVGRGDTQYF
j_gene: TRBJ2-3
abundance: -
v_gene: TRBV18
d_gene: -

CDR3nt: TGTGCCAGCAGCCGGGGGTGGGATGAGCAGTTCTTC
CDR3aa: CASSRGWDEQFF
j_gene: TRBJ2-1
abundance: few
v_gene: TRBV6-5
d_gene: -

CDR3nt: TGTGCCAGCAGCTCTAGCGGGGGGCAGACAGATACGCAGTATTTT
CDR3aa: CASSSSGGQTDTQYF
j_gene: TRBJ2-3
abundance: -
v_gene: TRBV9
d_gene: TRBD2

CDR3nt: TGCGCCAGCAGCTTGGCGTTCACAGGGCAGGAGACCCAGTACTTC
CDR3aa: CASSLAFTGQETQYF
j_gene: TRBJ2-5
abundance: once
v_gene: TRBV5-1
d_gene: -

CDR3nt: TGTGCCACCCGGGACAATAAAGGGGTTGGCACTGAAGCTTTCTTT
CDR3aa: CATRDNKGVGTEAFF
j_gene: TRBJ1-1
abundance: -
v_gene: TRBV19
d_gene: -

CDR3nt: TGTGCCTGGAGTGTCCCAAGACAGGGGGCGGCAGATACGCAGTATTTT
CDR3aa: CAWSVPRQGAADTQYF
j_gene: TRBJ2-3
abundance: -
v_gene: TRBV30
d_gene: TRBD1

CDR3nt: TGCGCCAGCTCTACGCGGGCTAGCGGGAGAGTCACAGATACGCAGTATTTT
CDR3aa: CASSTRASGRVTDTQYF
j_gene: TRBJ2-3
abundance: -
v_gene: TRBV5-1
d_gene: TRBD2

CDR3nt: TGTGCCAGCTCATCGGAGTTGGTAGGTGGAAACACCATATATTTT
CDR3aa: CASSSELVGGNTIYF
j_gene: TRBJ1-3
abundance: -
v_gene: TRBV18
d_gene: -

CDR3nt: TGTGCCAGCAGCCCAGGGAGGGAGGAGACCCAGTACTTC
CDR3aa: CASSPGREETQYF
j_gene: TRBJ2-5
abundance: -
v_gene: TRBV11-2
d_gene: TRBD2